Shown below are 6 T cell receptor beta chains from a single sample sequenced in a study of CDR3 diversity in severe acne. TCRdb itself ran the PCR reads through MiXCR, one entry per CDR3 protein. The repertoire holds about 97,000 distinct CDR3 sequences, with about half as singletons. The source material was blood. Source of these receptors: a male donor with acne.

Worth noting for this clonotype: A much larger clone differs by one base, so this may be a read error. V and J are TRBV19 and TRBJ2-5; D remains unclear. CDR1 LNHDA and CDR2 SQIVND come from the germline V gene (reference sequence). The CDR3 is 15 amino acids. The CDR3 DNA is TGTGCCAGTAGTATGGGAAGAATCCAGAAAGAGACCCAGTGCTTC. It codes for CASSMGRIQKETQCF.

The table lists this clonotype with a count of one. A much larger clone lies a single base off, so this may be a read error. The V and J genes are TRBV6-5 and TRBJ1-6; 7 nucleotides match TRBD1. V lost 4 bases to trimming and J lost 8 bases; unmatched junction nucleotides: 5. Looked up from germline, CDR1 is MNHEY and CDR2 is SVGAGI. The CDR3 loop spans 14 amino acids. CDR3 region: CASSFQGGDSPLHF. The CDR3 coding sequence is TGTGCCAGCAGTTTCCAGGGGGGGGATTCACCCCTCCACTTT.

This clonotype was seen a few times. The chain recombines TRBV2 with TRBJ2-3; TRBD2 matches 7 bases. CDR1 SNHLY and CDR2 FYNNEI come from the germline V gene. CDR3 length: 14 amino acids. The V gene end was trimmed by 3 bases and the J gene end by 2 bases; junction bases not matched to a gene: 2. The DNA of the CDR3 is TGTGCCAGCAGTGAGAGCGGGGTCACAGATACGCAGTATTTT. It translates to CASSESGVTDTQYF.

This sequence joins TRBV7-2 and TRBJ2-3; 14 positions match TRBD2. CDR1 SGHTA and CDR2 FQGNSA come from the germline V gene. CDR3 size: 16 residues. The junction had 3 bases not matched to a gene; V was cut back by 6 bases and J by 1 base. Here the CDR3 DNA reads TGTGCCAGCAGTTCGACTAGCGGGGGGGGCACAGATACGCAGTATTTT. Its protein product is CASSSTSGGGTDTQYF.

Comment on this clonotype: A read error is possible here, since a much larger clone lies one base away. The chain is built from TRBV7-2 and TRBJ1-3, with D hard to call. The CDR3 is 15 residues long. Looked up from germline, CDR1 is SGHTA and CDR2 is FQGNSA. The V end lost 8 bases, the J end lost 0 bases, and 14 bases lay between the germline ends. This CDR3 reads CASAYTGFSGNTIYF. As DNA, the CDR3 is TGTGCCAGCGCTTATACGGGGTTCTCTGGAAACACCATATATTTT. The variable domain in full, completed from reference TRBV7-2 and TRBJ1-3, reads GAGVSQSPSNKVTEKGKDVELRCDPISGHTALYWYRQSLGQGLEFLIYFQGNSAPDKSGLPSDRFSAERTGGSVSTLTIQRTQQEDSAVYLCASAYTGFSGNTIYFGEGSWLTVV.

This chain joins TRBV14 and TRBJ1-1; D ambiguous. The ends were cut back, 6 bases at V and 5 bases at J, with 10 bases in the middle. CDR3 size: 12 residues. Germline V gene sequence: CDR1 SGHDN, CDR2 FVKESK. This CDR3 is CASRHLGTEAFF. As DNA, the CDR3 is TGTGCCAGCAGACACTTGGGGACTGAAGCTTTCTTT.